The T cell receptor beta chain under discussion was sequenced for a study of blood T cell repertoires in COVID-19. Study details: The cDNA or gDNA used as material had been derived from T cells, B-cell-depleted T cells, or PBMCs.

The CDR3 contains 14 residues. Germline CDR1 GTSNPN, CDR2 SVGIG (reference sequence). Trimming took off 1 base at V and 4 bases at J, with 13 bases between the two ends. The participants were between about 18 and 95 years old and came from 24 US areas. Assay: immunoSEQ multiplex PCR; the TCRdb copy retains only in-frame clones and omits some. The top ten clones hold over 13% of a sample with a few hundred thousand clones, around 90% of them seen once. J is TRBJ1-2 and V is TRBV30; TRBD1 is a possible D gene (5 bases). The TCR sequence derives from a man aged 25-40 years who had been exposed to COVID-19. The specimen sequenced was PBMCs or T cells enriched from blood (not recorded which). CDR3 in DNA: TGTGCCTGGAGTGCCCCGGGGGGGGTCTATGGCTACACCTTC. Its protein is CAWSAPGGVYGYTF.